A single sample gave rise to the 15 T cell receptor beta chains below, sequenced in a study of blood T cells in healthy people across ages. A sample-barcoded 5' primer and a J-beta primer mix were used in a second PCR of about 7 to 11 cycles. Via MiXCR, TCRdb re-called the 5' RACE reads, giving one row per CDR3 protein. The sample yields about a million distinct CDR3 sequences, around 49% seen once. The sample consisted of blood. All receptors derive from a man aged 25 to 45 in good health.

This clonotype was seen a handful of times. The chain recombines TRBV5-1 with TRBJ1-4, with 9 bases fitting TRBD1. Germline V gene sequence: CDR1 SGHRS, CDR2 YFSETQ. The CDR3 contains 17 residues. V trimming: 7 bases; J trimming: 5 bases; junction bases outside the gene matches: 15. The CDR3 bases are TGCGCCAGCTCCCCGGGACAGGGTAACCCTGCCAATGAAAAACTGTTTTTT. This sequence encodes CASSPGQGNPANEKLFF.

The gene calls are TRBV29-1 and TRBJ2-6, with D uncertain. The V and J ends lost 5 bases and 0 bases respectively, with 5 bases between them. This CDR3 region has 13 residues. Germline CDR1 SQVTM, CDR2 ANQGSEA. DNA of the CDR3: TGCAGCGTTAAGCTCTCTGGGGCCAACGTCCTGACTTTC. Protein product: CSVKLSGANVLTF.

V gene TRBV2 combines with J gene TRBJ2-7, with TRBD1 matching over 9 bases. This CDR3 has 13 residues. Germline V CDR1 and CDR2: SNHLY, FYNNEI. The junction had 4 bases not matched to a gene; V was cut back by 8 bases and J by 2 bases. This chain's CDR3 is CASFGDRAYEQYF. CDR3 in DNA: TGTGCCAGCTTTGGGGACAGGGCCTACGAGCAGTACTTC.

This clonotype appeared once. This chain uses TRBV14 with TRBJ2-5, with a weak D call TRBD1 (6 bases). V lost 6 bases to trimming and J lost 1 base, with 24 bases between them. This CDR3 spans 18 amino acids. The germline V gene has CDR1 SGHDN and CDR2 FVKESK. The CDR3 nucleotides read TGTGCCAGCAGTCGACAAGCCGGGACAAATTTCGCCCAAGAGACCCAGTACTTC. This sequence encodes CASSRQAGTNFAQETQYF.

This clonotype was picked up a small number of times. The chain employs TRBV7-9 and TRBJ2-5, with a weak D call TRBD1 (6 bases). The V gene's germline CDR1 is SEHNR and CDR2 FQNEAQ (reference sequence). Trimming left V 5 bases short and J 2 bases short, with 15 bases between. CDR3 length: 15 residues. The CDR3 reads CASSRTGTPQETQYF. The CDR3 coding sequence is TGTGCCAGCAGCAGAACTGGGACACCACAAGAGACCCAGTACTTC.

This clonotype showed up many times. The rearrangement joins TRBV6-2 or TRBV6-3 to TRBJ2-1, with 10 bases lining up with TRBD2. Germline CDR1 MNHEY, CDR2 SVGEGT. The CDR3 spans 18 residues. J was trimmed by 4 bases and V by 6 bases; bases with no gene match: 15. In DNA, the CDR3 is TGTGCCAGCAGCGAAATACCTTCACTAGCGGGGTTGTACAATGAGCAGTTCTTC. Protein: CASSEIPSLAGLYNEQFF.

On this clonotype itself: Compared with germline, one end of the junction differs, possibly owing to a read error. This chain joins TRBV3-1 and TRBJ2-1; D unclear. Germline V CDR1 and CDR2: LGHDT, YNNKEL (reference sequence). The CDR3 runs to 13 residues. Here the CDR3 reads CANSQVSRNEQFF. In nucleotides, the CDR3 is TGTGCCAACAGCCAAGTTTCGCGCAATGAGCAGTTCTTC.

This clonotype was recorded many times. V usage is TRBV9 and J usage is TRBJ2-3, with 9 bases matching TRBD1. The CDR3 runs 15 residues. V gave up 2 bases and J gave up 2 bases; unmatched junction bases: 3. From germline, CDR1 is SGDLS and CDR2 YYNGEE. Here the CDR3 reads CASSVGTGPTDTQYF. Here the CDR3 DNA reads TGTGCCAGCAGCGTCGGGACAGGGCCCACAGATACGCAGTATTTT.

This clonotype appeared many times. The J gene is TRBJ2-1, the V gene TRBV11-3; the D gene is possibly TRBD1 (5 bases). Germline CDR1 is SGHNT and CDR2 is YENEEA. CDR3 size: 12 residues. Deletions cut 5 bases from V and 9 bases from J, with 11 bases between. The CDR3 protein is CASSSQGGEQFF. CDR3 coding DNA: TGTGCCAGCAGCAGCCAGGGCGGTGAGCAGTTCTTC.

This chain uses TRBV5-1 with TRBJ2-1; 15 bases fit TRBD2. The CDR3 runs to 18 residues. Germline V gene data show CDR1 as SGHRS and CDR2 as YFSETQ. V trimming: 3 bases; J trimming: 4 bases; junction bases outside the gene matches: 8. In DNA form, the CDR3 reads TGCGCCAGCAGCTCCGGACTAGCGGGGGGGCTCGGTTACAATGAGCAGTTCTTC. Amino acid sequence: CASSSGLAGGLGYNEQFF. Full variable domain (missing parts from reference TRBV5-1 and TRBJ2-1): KAGVTQTPRYLIKTRGQQVTLSCSPISGHRSVSWYQQTPGQGLQFLFEYFSETQRNKGNFPGRFSGRQFSNSRSEMNVSTLELGDSALYLCASSSGLAGGLGYNEQFFGPGTRLTVL.

The chain carries TRBV4-1 and TRBJ1-2; 7 bases match TRBD1. The ends lost 0 bases at V and 4 bases at J; junction bases unmatched: 8. The germline V gene has CDR1 MGHRA and CDR2 YSYEKL. The CDR3 has 16 residues. The CDR3 region is CASSQEPGQRTYGYTF. The CDR3 nucleotides read TGCGCCAGCAGCCAAGAGCCGGGACAGAGGACCTATGGCTACACCTTC.

V and J are TRBV20-1 and TRBJ2-3, with D perhaps TRBD1 (6 bases). CDR1 DFQATT and CDR2 SNEGSKA come from the germline V gene (reference sequence). The V end lost 0 bases, the J end lost 4 bases, and 14 bases lay between the germline ends. The CDR3 is made up of 15 amino acids. This chain's CDR3 is CSARDQQGSADTQYF. Written as DNA, the CDR3 is TGCAGTGCTAGAGATCAACAGGGATCAGCAGATACGCAGTATTTT.

On this clonotype itself: A read error may be the cause here, since a much bigger clone is one base away. The CDR3 protein is CSVRDPEGSQYF. The CDR3 bases are TGCAGCGTTAGGGACCCAGAAGGTTCGCAGTATTTT. The chain recombines TRBV29-1 with TRBJ2-3; perhaps D is TRBD1 or TRBD2 (5 bases each). The CDR3 is 12 residues long. Trimming took off 5 bases at V and 10 bases at J, with 16 bases between the two ends. Germline V gives CDR1 SQVTM, CDR2 ANQGSEA.

The chain couples TRBV12-3 or TRBV12-4 to TRBJ2-7; D may be TRBD1 (5 bases). There are 16 residues in the CDR3. Trimming pared 6 bases from V and 1 base from J, leaving 19 bases between. The CDR3: CASSKSFYQGSYEQYF. For the CDR3, the DNA is TGTGCCAGCAGCAAAAGTTTTTATCAGGGATCCTACGAGCAGTACTTC.

This clonotype was seen only a few times. V gene TRBV29-1 combines with J gene TRBJ1-4; D is uncertain. The CDR3 has 11 amino acids. V was pared by 3 bases and J by 4 bases, with 3 bases between. Per germline, CDR1 SQVTM and CDR2 ANQGSEA. CDR3 protein: CSVEVNEKLFF. The CDR3 DNA is TGCAGCGTTGAGGTTAATGAAAAACTGTTTTTT. The full variable domain, rest sourced from reference TRBV29-1 and TRBJ1-4, is SAVISQKPSRDICQRGTSLTIQCQVDSQVTMMFWYRQQPGQSLTLIATANQGSEATYESGFVIDKFPISRPNLTFSTLTVSNMSPEDSSIYLCSVEVNEKLFFGSGTQLSVL.